Listed below are T cell receptor beta chains from one sample, sequenced in a study of cytomegalovirus exposure and HLA in healthy donors. The assay was immunoSEQ multiplex PCR, and TCRdb's table has in-frame clones only and misses some. Here the sample spans roughly 280,000 clones, 70% to 90% being singletons. The specimen sequenced was PBMCs. These receptors all stem from a woman aged 18-29 years in good health and CMV-seronegative. The CDR3 runs from the conserved cysteine through the conserved F or W. The order of the fields is V gene, J gene, clone size, D gene, CDR3 protein, CDR3 DNA. D genes are given only for firm matches. Clone size is shown for a subset of rows, as once, few, many or a class of expanded clone.

TRBV7-2	TRBJ1-6	.	.	CASSFGGGEGNSPLHF	TGTGCCAGCAGCTTCGGTGGAGGGGAAGGTAATTCACCCCTCCACTTT
TRBV29-1	TRBJ1-2	.	.	CSVEEKPGYGYTF	TGCAGCGTTGAAGAAAAACCAGGCTATGGCTACACCTTC
TRBV7-9	TRBJ2-3	.	TRBD2	CASSLRAGGTQYF	TGTGCCAGCAGCCTGCGCGCCGGGGGGACGCAGTATTTT
TRBV25-1	TRBJ1-4	.	TRBD1	CASSEQTGWEKLFF	TGTGCCAGCAGTGAACAGACAGGGTGGGAAAAACTGTTTTTT
TRBV11-3	TRBJ2-7	.	.	CASGSREQYF	TGTGCCAGCGGCTCGCGCGAGCAGTACTTC
TRBV6-1	TRBJ2-1	.	TRBD2	CASSGGLAGGNEQFF	TGTGCCAGCAGTGGTGGACTAGCGGGGGGAAATGAGCAGTTCTTC
TRBV30	TRBJ2-2	.	.	CAWRPGLHTGELFF	TGTGCCTGGCGCCCGGGACTTCACACCGGGGAGCTGTTTTTT
TRBV27	TRBJ2-7	.	TRBD1	CASSLTGANSYEQYF	TGTGCCAGCAGTCTTACAGGGGCCAACTCCTACGAGCAGTACTTC
TRBV30	TRBJ1-2	.	.	CAWVGPVAPGSDGYTF	TGTGCCTGGGTCGGCCCAGTGGCCCCCGGGTCGGATGGCTACACCTTC
TRBV18	TRBJ2-3	.	TRBD2	CASSPLGGNTDTQYF	TGTGCCAGCTCACCTTTGGGGGGGAACACAGATACGCAGTATTTT
TRBV4-1	TRBJ1-1	.	.	CASSRGSSQGTEAFF	TGCGCCAGCAGCCGGGGTAGCTCCCAGGGCACTGAAGCTTTCTTT
TRBV19	TRBJ1-5	.	.	CASSIGGDSNQPQHF	TGTGCCAGTAGTATAGGGGGGGACAGCAATCAGCCCCAGCATTTT
TRBV18	TRBJ2-3	.	TRBD1	CASSPPGQGTDTQYF	TGTGCCAGCTCACCGCCGGGACAGGGCACAGATACGCAGTATTTT
TRBV19	TRBJ1-4	.	TRBD1	CASERTTGANEKLFF	TGTGCCAGTGAAAGAACGACAGGGGCTAATGAAAAACTGTTTTTT
TRBV5-1	TRBJ1-2	.	TRBD1	CASSLGQGAHYGYTF	TGCGCCAGCAGCTTGGGACAGGGCGCACACTATGGCTACACCTTC
TRBV6-4	TRBJ2-6	.	.	CASSEGPLSGANVLTF	TGTGCCAGCAGTGAGGGGCCTCTCTCTGGGGCCAACGTCCTGACTTTC
TRBV5-1	TRBJ2-5	.	.	CASSWALNQETQYF	TGCGCCAGCAGCTGGGCCTTGAACCAAGAGACCCAGTACTTC
TRBV27	TRBJ2-1	.	TRBD1	CASSSPFGDRGLDENNEQFF	TGTGCCAGCAGTTCTCCTTTCGGGGACAGGGGACTAGATGAGAACAATGAGCAGTTCTTC
TRBV7-3	TRBJ2-7	once	TRBD1	CASSPAAGGKGEQYF	TGTGCCAGCAGCCCAGCAGCAGGGGGTAAGGGCGAGCAGTACTTC
TRBV6-5	TRBJ1-4	.	.	CASKGVLNEKLFF	TGTGCCAGCAAGGGGGTTTTGAATGAAAAACTGTTTTTT
TRBV7-6	TRBJ2-7	.	TRBD2	CASSLVLAGDEQYF	TGTGCCAGCAGCTTAGTCCTAGCGGGGGACGAGCAGTACTTC
TRBV5-1	TRBJ2-7	.	TRBD1	CASRGTGGTEQYF	TGCGCCAGCAGGGGGACAGGGGGCACCGAGCAGTACTTC
TRBV5-8	TRBJ2-6	.	.	CASSLADGSSGANVLTF	TGTGCCAGCAGCTTGGCCGACGGGAGCTCTGGGGCCAACGTCCTGACTTTC
TRBV11-2	TRBJ2-7	.	TRBD2	CASRGGLAGNEQYF	TGTGCCAGCAGGGGGGGACTAGCTGGGAACGAGCAGTACTTC
TRBV6-5	TRBJ1-1	.	TRBD1	CASSYSFSGQAEAFF	TGTGCCAGCAGTTACTCGTTTTCAGGACAGGCTGAAGCTTTCTTT
TRBV5-1	TRBJ2-7	.	.	CASSLVGYEQYF	TGCGCCAGCAGCTTGGTCGGGTACGAGCAGTACTTC
TRBV29-1	TRBJ2-1	.	TRBD2	CSVEDGTSGRHEQFF	TGCAGCGTTGAAGACGGGACTAGCGGGAGGCATGAGCAGTTCTTC
TRBV29-1	TRBJ2-1	.	TRBD2	CSGGGLAGDGEQFF	TGCAGCGGTGGGGGACTAGCGGGAGACGGTGAGCAGTTCTTC
TRBV28	TRBJ2-3	.	TRBD1	CASSLGTGGLDTQYF	TGTGCCAGCAGTTTAGGGACAGGGGGTTTAGATACGCAGTATTTT
TRBV19	TRBJ1-5	.	.	CASRGQLNQPQHF	TGTGCCAGTAGAGGACAGCTGAATCAGCCCCAGCATTTT
TRBV6-1	TRBJ1-1	.	TRBD1	CASSNGQGNTEAFF	TGTGCCAGCAGTAATGGACAGGGAAATACTGAAGCTTTCTTT
TRBV19	TRBJ2-7	.	TRBD1	CASSTGTGLYEQYF	TGTGCCAGTAGTACCGGGACAGGGCTCTACGAGCAGTACTTC
TRBV11-3	TRBJ2-1	.	TRBD2	CASSLVLAGGFEQFF	TGTGCCAGCAGCTTAGTTTTAGCGGGAGGGTTTGAGCAGTTCTTC
TRBV4-1	TRBJ2-5	.	TRBD2	CASSHLLAGGETQYF	TGCGCCAGCAGCCACTTACTAGCGGGGGGGGAGACCCAGTACTTC
TRBV6-5	TRBJ2-7	.	TRBD1	CASSWGQRSSYEQYF	TGTGCCAGCAGTTGGGGACAGAGGAGCTCCTACGAGCAGTACTTC
TRBV18	TRBJ1-2	few	.	CASSRGTRTSGYTF	TGTGCCAGCTCGCGCGGGACACGGACTAGTGGCTACACCTTC
TRBV5-1	TRBJ2-2	.	TRBD1	CASSAGQGTGELFF	TGCGCCAGCAGCGCCGGACAGGGCACCGGGGAGCTGTTTTTT
TRBV9	TRBJ2-7	.	TRBD1	CASSAGTAYEQYF	TGTGCCAGCAGCGCCGGGACAGCCTACGAGCAGTACTTC
TRBV4-2	TRBJ1-2	.	TRBD1	CASSQFTGAVGYTF	TGTGCCAGCAGCCAATTTACAGGGGCAGTAGGCTACACCTTC
TRBV18	TRBJ1-4	.	TRBD1	CASSEQGTNEKLFF	TGTGCCAGCTCAGAACAGGGGACTAATGAAAAACTGTTTTTT
TRBV27	TRBJ2-7	.	.	CASSYMDFAPHEQYF	TGTGCCAGCAGTTACATGGACTTTGCCCCCCACGAGCAGTACTTC